The 2 T cell receptor beta chains in this list originate from one sample, sequenced in a study of vaccination effects on CD4 cells after COVID-19. Upon completion of approximately ten days in culture, CD4+ T cells were isolated. Two doses of BNT162b2 or mRNA-1273 vaccine were administered to participants. For these receptors, no antigen is known. Assay used: immunoSEQ multiplex PCR; TCRdb lists only in-frame clones, some missing. The sample shows about 47,000 clones, about three quarters of them seen only once. The sample was CD4+ T cells from PBMCs cultured without peptide, taken after COVID-19 vaccination. Receptors originate from a human donor who received a COVID-19 vaccine.

V is TRBV5-4 and J is TRBJ1-6; D ambiguous. Germline CDR1 is SGHNT and CDR2 is YYREEE (reference sequence). The CDR3 spans 12 residues. V was clipped by 0 bases and J by 7 bases, with 2 bases between them. CDR3 loop: CASSLDNSPLHF. In nucleotides, the CDR3 is TGTGCCAGCAGCTTGGACAATTCACCCCTCCACTTT.

V usage is TRBV9 and J usage is TRBJ2-2, with 10 nucleotides matching TRBD2. This CDR3 has 16 residues. With V trimmed by 3 bases and J by 1 base, 3 bases remained unmatched. CDR1 and CDR2 from the germline V gene are SGDLS and YYNGEE. DNA for the CDR3: TGTGCCAGCAGCGACCTAGCGGGGGTGAACACCGGGGAGCTGTTTTTT. It encodes CASSDLAGVNTGELFF.